This T cell receptor beta chain emerged from a study of blood T cell repertoires in COVID-19. Study as a whole: The cDNA or gDNA used as material had been derived from T cells, B-cell-depleted T cells, or PBMCs.

Participants were aged roughly 18 to 100 years from roughly 26 US areas. Clinical histories supplied by participants themselves formed the basis of cohort assignment. The CDR3 is made up of 14 amino acids. Losses at the gene ends were 3 bases for V and 4 bases for J; bases not matched to a gene: 3. The V gene's germline CDR1 is GTSNPN and CDR2 SVGIG (reference sequence). This clone has a single count. Original data processing: Nucleated cell number was recorded as an estimate derived from reference gene primer amplification. Method: immunoSEQ multiplex PCR; TCRdb's copy keeps in-frame clones and lacks some. That table gives V, J and clone size, and the DNA gave D and trimming. This table holds approximately 230,000 clones, about 86% found once.

The J gene is TRBJ1-2, the V gene TRBV30, with 12 bases lining up with TRBD1. The source of this sequence is a woman aged 45 to 65 with acute COVID-19. Sequenced: PBMCs or T cells enriched from blood (not recorded which). As DNA, the CDR3 is TGTGCCTGGAGGGGACAGGGGGCATTCTATGGCTACACCTTC. Protein: CAWRGQGAFYGYTF.